Below, one T cell receptor (beta chain) is given with its context. Its cognate antigen is unknown. This entry is derived from a study of vaccination effects on CD4 cells after COVID-19. Before sequencing took place, the ViraFEST assay used viral peptide pools to expand antigen-specific CD4+ T cells. CD4+ T cells were isolated after 10 days of culture. None of these healthy vaccinees had been infected with SARS-CoV-2 before vaccination. The method was immunoSEQ multiplex PCR; TCRdb's version includes in-frame clones alone and lacks a portion of them. Of 40,000 to 50,000 clones listed, over 60% were seen once; the top ten hold around 2.8%. Germline V lookup: CDR1 SQVTM, CDR2 ANQGSEA. The ends lost 0 bases at V and 4 bases at J; junction bases unmatched: 8. CDR3 length equals 16 residues. Study conclusions and caveats: Healthy vaccinees' vaccine-induced clones included only 1 of 255 that recognized common cold coronaviruses. After vaccination, at late timepoints, clones induced by infection and by vaccine contracted markedly.

Source: CD4+ T cells from PBMCs cultured with HCoV-NL63 spike peptides, taken before COVID-19 vaccination. The chain has TRBV29-1 and TRBJ2-2; 7 bases fit TRBD2. This receptor was obtained from a human donor who received a COVID-19 vaccine. The CDR3 here is CSVEDRRDYVTGELFF. The CDR3 bases are TGCAGCGTTGAAGATCGTCGGGACTATGTCACCGGGGAGCTGTTTTTT.